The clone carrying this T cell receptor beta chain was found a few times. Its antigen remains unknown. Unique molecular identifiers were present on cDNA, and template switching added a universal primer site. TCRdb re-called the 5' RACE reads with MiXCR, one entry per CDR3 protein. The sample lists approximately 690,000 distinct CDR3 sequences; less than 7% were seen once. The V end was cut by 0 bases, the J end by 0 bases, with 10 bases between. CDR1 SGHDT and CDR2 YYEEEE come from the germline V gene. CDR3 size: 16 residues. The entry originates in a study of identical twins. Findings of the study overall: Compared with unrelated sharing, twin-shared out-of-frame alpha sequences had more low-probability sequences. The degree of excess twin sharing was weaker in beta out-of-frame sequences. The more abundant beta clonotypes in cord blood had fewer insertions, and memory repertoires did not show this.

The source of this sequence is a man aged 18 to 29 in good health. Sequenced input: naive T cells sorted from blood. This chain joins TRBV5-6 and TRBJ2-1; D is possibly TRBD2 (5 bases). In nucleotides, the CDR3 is TGTGCCAGCAGCTTGGACGTAGCGAGCTCCTACAATGAGCAGTTCTTC. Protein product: CASSLDVASSYNEQFF. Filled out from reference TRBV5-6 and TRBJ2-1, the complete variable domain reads DAGVTQSPTHLIKTRGQQVTLRCSPKSGHDTVSWYQQALGQGPQFIFQYYEEEERQRGNFPDRFSGHQFPNYSSELNVNALLLGDSALYLCASSLDVASSYNEQFFGPGTRLTVL.